Shown below are 32 T cell receptor beta chains from a single sample sequenced in a study of cytotoxic CD8 clonotypes in ibrutinib-treated CLL. Repertoires were generated with immunoSEQ multiplex PCR, while TCRdb's copy carries only in-frame clones and drops some. The repertoire consists of about 310,000 clones, with about 80% occurring once and the leading ten covering approximately 7%. The sequences come from PBMCs, collected before ibrutinib treatment. Receptors originate from a human donor with chronic lymphocytic leukemia.

This chain joins TRBV7-9 and TRBJ2-7; D is undetermined. Germline CDR1 and CDR2: SEHNR and FQNEAQ (reference sequence). This CDR3 is built from 15 residues. V gave up 1 base and J gave up 5 bases, with 15 bases separating them. CDR3 in amino acids: CASSLVRAYRNEQYF. CDR3 in DNA: TGTGCCAGCAGCTTAGTTCGAGCCTATCGAAACGAGCAGTACTTC.

The chain employs TRBV5-1 and TRBJ2-1; maybe TRBD2 (5 bases). Germline loops: CDR1 SGHRS, CDR2 YFSETQ. The V end lost 7 bases, the J end lost 6 bases, and 11 bases lay between the germline ends. This CDR3 region has 12 residues. This CDR3 reads CASGNSVNEQFF. CDR3 coding DNA: TGCGCCAGCGGCAATAGCGTCAATGAGCAGTTCTTC.

This clone was seen a handful of times. The J gene is TRBJ2-1, the V gene TRBV9; 7 nucleotides line up with TRBD2. Germline loops: CDR1 SGDLS, CDR2 YYNGEE. The CDR3 contains 17 residues. The trim removed 0 bases at V and 0 bases at J, leaving 6 bases unmatched. CDR3 sequence: CASSVGLAVSSYNEQFF. CDR3 sequence (DNA): TGTGCCAGCAGCGTAGGCCTAGCGGTAAGCTCCTACAATGAGCAGTTCTTC. Using reference TRBV9 and TRBJ2-1 for the parts outside the CDR3, the full variable domain is DSGVTQTPKHLITATGQRVTLRCSPRSGDLSVYWYQQSLDQGLQFLIQYYNGEERAKGNILERFSAQQFPDLHSELNLSSLELGDSALYFCASSVGLAVSSYNEQFFGPGTRLTVL.

The V gene is TRBV12-5, the J gene TRBJ2-5; D unresolved. In germline, CDR1 is LGHNT, CDR2 FRNRAP. The ends were cut back, 5 bases at V and 5 bases at J, with 3 bases in the middle. The CDR3 has 10 amino acids. The CDR3 DNA reads as TGTGCTAGTGGTGGGGAGACCCAGTACTTC. Residues: CASGGETQYF. The complete variable domain, with remaining parts taken from reference TRBV12-5 and TRBJ2-5, reads DARVTQTPRHKVTEMGQEVTMRCQPILGHNTVFWYRQTMMQGLELLAYFRNRAPLDDSGMPKDRFSAEMPDATLATLKIQPSEPRDSAVYFCASGGETQYFGPGTRLLVL.

The chain has TRBV6-6 and TRBJ2-7, with 7 nucleotides matching TRBD1. Looked up from germline, CDR1 is MNHNY and CDR2 is SVGAGI (reference sequence). With 6 bases clipped from V and 4 bases from J, the junction kept 9 bases outside the gene matches. There are 14 residues in the CDR3. The CDR3 sequence: CASRHRDRTYEQYF. The CDR3 DNA is TGTGCCAGCAGACACCGGGACAGAACATACGAGCAGTACTTC.

The CDR3 sequence is CASSPELRDTDTQYF. CDR3 coding DNA: TGTGCCAGCAGCCCTGAATTGCGGGACACAGATACGCAGTATTTT. The chain uses TRBV7-2 and TRBJ2-3; D perhaps matches TRBD2 (6 bases). CDR3 length: 15 residues. The germline gives CDR1 SGHTA, CDR2 FQGNSA. V lost 5 bases and J 2 bases, leaving 14 bases between the germline ends.

The J gene is TRBJ1-5, the V gene TRBV4-3, with D unresolved. Deletions cut 0 bases from V and 3 bases from J, with 9 bases between. CDR1 is LGHNA and CDR2 is YSLEER in the germline V gene. The CDR3 has 15 amino acids. CDR3 residues: CASSQDLRVNQPQHF. The CDR3 region has the DNA TGCGCCAGCAGCCAAGATCTTAGGGTCAATCAGCCCCAGCATTTT.

Here the CDR3 DNA reads TGCGCCAGCCATCCGGTTAGTGGAGAGAGTTCAGAGACCCAGTACTTC. This sequence encodes CASHPVSGESSETQYF. This chain joins TRBV5-1 and TRBJ2-5; D gene ambiguous. CDR1 is SGHRS and CDR2 is YFSETQ in the germline V gene. Trimming took off 7 bases at V and 4 bases at J, with 23 bases between the two ends. The CDR3 sequence is 16 residues long.

V gene TRBV4-3 combines with J gene TRBJ1-4, with D uncertain. CDR1 LGHNA and CDR2 YSLEER come from the germline V gene. The CDR3 totals 14 residues. Trimming pared 1 base from V and 0 bases from J, leaving 3 bases between. CDR3 protein: CASSQGSTNEKLFF. In DNA, the CDR3 is TGCGCCAGCAGCCAAGGCTCAACTAATGAAAAACTGTTTTTT.

This clone is categorized as medium-sized. The chain uses TRBV7-9 and TRBJ2-7, with 7 bases fitting TRBD1. This CDR3 contains 14 residues. Germline lookup yields CDR1 SEHNR and CDR2 FQNEAQ (reference sequence). J gave up 3 bases and V 5 bases, and 7 bases lay outside the gene matches. The CDR3 region is CASSRTGVSYEQYF. DNA of the CDR3: TGTGCCAGCAGCCGCACAGGGGTGAGCTACGAGCAGTACTTC.

The J gene is TRBJ2-7, the V gene TRBV2; unclear D gene. The V end was cut by 4 bases, the J end by 2 bases, with 3 bases between. Per the germline V gene, CDR1 is SNHLY and CDR2 is FYNNEI. The CDR3 has 11 amino acids. CDR3 DNA: TGTGCCAGCAGTGGGCCCTACGAGCAGTACTTC. This sequence encodes CASSGPYEQYF. The entire variable domain, with the rest obtained from reference TRBV2 and TRBJ2-7, is as follows: EPEVTQTPSHQVTQMGQEVILRCVPISNHLYFYWYRQILGQKVEFLVSFYNNEISEKSEIFDDQFSVERPDGSNFTLKIRSTKLEDSAMYFCASSGPYEQYFGPGTRLTVT.

The gene calls are TRBV7-2 and TRBJ1-3; perhaps TRBD1 as D (6 bases). With 0 bases removed from V and 3 bases from J, the gap between germline ends came to 9 bases. CDR1 is SGHTA, CDR2 FQGNSA, per germline. The CDR3 has 15 residues. In nucleotides, the CDR3 is TGTGCCAGCAGCTTAGCGGGGACAAGTGGAAACACCATATATTTT. Translated, it gives CASSLAGTSGNTIYF.

V usage is TRBV28 and J usage is TRBJ2-7; TRBD1 matches at 7 bases. CDR1 is MDHEN and CDR2 is SYDVKM in the germline V gene. The V segment lost 0 bases and the J segment 7 bases; nucleotides outside the gene matches: 9. CDR3 length equals 15 residues. In DNA, the CDR3 is TGTGCCAGCAGTTTATGGACAGGGTGGTCGTGGGAGCAGTACTTC. This translates into CASSLWTGWSWEQYF.

The chain combines TRBV11-2 with TRBJ2-2; D uncertain. Germline CDR1 reads SGHAT; CDR2 reads FQNNGV. The CDR3 is 16 amino acids. V was pared by 0 bases and J by 2 bases, with 10 bases between. Here the CDR3 reads CASSLDRPINTGELFF. For the CDR3, the DNA is TGTGCCAGCAGCTTAGATCGTCCGATTAACACCGGGGAGCTGTTTTTT.

The CDR3 reads CASSYSQGAMTDTQYF. CDR3 nucleotides: TGTGCCAGCAGTTACTCGCAGGGGGCGATGACAGATACGCAGTATTTT. The gene calls are TRBV6-5 and TRBJ2-3, with 8 bases aligning to TRBD1. Looked up from germline, CDR1 is MNHEY and CDR2 is SVGAGI. The CDR3 is made up of 16 amino acids. The ends lost 0 bases at V and 3 bases at J; junction bases unmatched: 5.

This chain uses TRBV25-1 with TRBJ1-2; D gene ambiguous. The CDR3 has 16 amino acids. Germline loops: CDR1 MGHDK, CDR2 SYGVNS. V was trimmed by 0 bases and J by 1 base, leaving 12 bases between them. The CDR3 region is CASSEYWAGDNYGYTF. CDR3 in DNA: TGTGCCAGCAGTGAATATTGGGCAGGTGATAACTATGGCTACACCTTC.

This clone has a single count. V usage is TRBV7-2 and J usage is TRBJ2-7; 8 bases are a match to TRBD1. Trimming at V came to 5 bases and at J to 3 bases, leaving 9 bases not matched to a gene. Germline values: CDR1 SGHTA, CDR2 FQGNSA. The CDR3 spans 15 residues. The CDR3 DNA reads as TGTGCCAGCAGCCCCCAGGCAGGGGGCATCTACGAGCAGTACTTC. It codes for CASSPQAGGIYEQYF.

The chain employs TRBV2 and TRBJ1-1; the D is unclear. Trimming cost V 3 bases and J 1 base, with 15 bases left between them. In germline, CDR1 is SNHLY, CDR2 FYNNEI. This CDR3 is built from 16 residues. The CDR3 loop reads CASSDRSRQTNTEAFF. The CDR3 DNA follows: TGTGCCAGCAGTGATCGTAGTCGGCAGACGAACACTGAAGCTTTCTTT.

DNA for the CDR3: TGTGCCAGCAGCCAAGACTTGGACTATGGCTACACCTTC. This encodes CASSQDLDYGYTF. The rearrangement joins TRBV14 to TRBJ1-2; no clear D gene. The CDR3 runs to 13 residues. V was cut by 0 bases and J by 3 bases, with 5 bases left in between. Germline V gene lookup returns CDR1 SGHDN and CDR2 FVKESK.

The chain has TRBV5-6 and TRBJ1-5; perhaps TRBD1 as D (5 bases). With 3 bases removed from V and 2 bases from J, the gap between germline ends came to 12 bases. The V gene's germline CDR1 is SGHDT and CDR2 YYEEEE. The CDR3 is 15 amino acids. Here the CDR3 DNA reads TGTGCCAGCAGCTCGGGACCGAGAGGCAATCAGCCCCAGCATTTT. It is translated as CASSSGPRGNQPQHF.

The chain carries TRBV7-9 and TRBJ1-1; 7 nucleotides match TRBD1. The trim removed 8 bases at V and 1 base at J, leaving 7 bases unmatched. CDR1 is SEHNR, CDR2 FQNEAQ, per germline (reference sequence). The CDR3 covers 14 residues. The CDR3 reads CASLQDRSNTEAFF. In nucleotides, the CDR3 is TGTGCCAGCCTACAGGACAGGTCGAACACTGAAGCTTTCTTT.

The chain carries TRBV4-2 and TRBJ1-4; D is uncertain. From germline, CDR1 is LGHNA and CDR2 YNFKEQ. The CDR3 is 15 amino acids. Trimming left V 1 base short and J 5 bases short, with 11 bases between. The CDR3: CASSQGRVKNEKLFF. The DNA for the CDR3 is TGTGCCAGCAGCCAAGGTCGCGTGAAGAATGAAAAACTGTTTTTT.

V gene TRBV27 combines with J gene TRBJ1-2; D possibly corresponds to TRBD1 (5 bases). Germline CDR1 is MNHEY and CDR2 is SMNVEV (reference sequence). The CDR3 is 17 amino acids. The ends were cut back, 0 bases at V and 5 bases at J, with 19 bases in the middle. The CDR3: CASSLSSSTALLYGYTF. CDR3 nucleotides: TGTGCCAGCAGTTTATCGAGTTCGACAGCTCTATTATATGGCTACACCTTC.

V gene TRBV9 combines with J gene TRBJ2-1, with D unresolved. CDR1 is SGDLS and CDR2 is YYNGEE in the germline V gene. V shed 1 base and J shed 5 bases, with 16 bases lying between them. The CDR3 loop spans 16 amino acids. CDR3 DNA sequence: TGTGCCAGCAGCGTAACTATTGAGGACGTTAACAATGAGCAGTTCTTC. This encodes CASSVTIEDVNNEQFF.

This sequence joins TRBV6-1 and TRBJ2-7; 8 bases align to TRBD2. The V and J ends lost 8 bases and 3 bases, in that order; junction bases with no gene match: 12. CDR1 and CDR2 from the germline V gene are MNHNS and SASEGT. The CDR3 totals 15 residues. The CDR3, as DNA: TGTGCCAGCTCCTCAGGGCGGGGGGCTGACTACGAGCAGTACTTC. Translated, it gives CASSSGRGADYEQYF.

The chain couples TRBV4-3 to TRBJ1-4; D perhaps matches TRBD1 (5 bases). Germline CDR1 reads LGHNA; CDR2 reads YSLEER. Trimming removed 1 base at V and 6 bases at J, with 18 bases between. The CDR3 is 17 residues long. CDR3 DNA: TGCGCCAGCAGCCAAGGGTCTTGGGGGGGAACGGATGAAAAACTGTTTTTT. Protein: CASSQGSWGGTDEKLFF.

This clone was recorded a few times. This rearrangement joins TRBV5-1 to TRBJ1-5; no definite D call. The CDR3 extends over 13 amino acids. The V end lost 0 bases, the J end lost 4 bases, and 5 bases lay between the germline ends. Germline CDR1 SGHRS, CDR2 YFSETQ. The CDR3 nucleotides read TGCGCCAGCAGCTTGGGTCAGAATCAGCCCCAGCATTTT. Its protein is CASSLGQNQPQHF. Looking up the rest from reference TRBV5-1 and TRBJ1-5 gives the full variable domain: KAGVTQTPRYLIKTRGQQVTLSCSPISGHRSVSWYQQTPGQGLQFLFEYFSETQRNKGNFPGRFSGRQFSNSRSEMNVSTLELGDSALYLCASSLGQNQPQHFGDGTRLSIL.

Notes on this clone: The junction shows a germline mismatch at one end, possibly a read error. The chain joins TRBV20-1 to TRBJ2-3, with 7 bases that match TRBD2. CDR3 size: 11 residues. The germline gives CDR1 DFQATT, CDR2 SNEGSKA (reference sequence). The CDR3 DNA is TGCAGTGCTAAGGTTATCGGGAGGCAGGATTTT. Translating it yields CSAKVIGRQDF.

The CDR3 nucleotides read TGCGCCAGCAGCCAAGATACCAGCGGGAGGGCCGGGGAGCAGTTCTTC. It specifies CASSQDTSGRAGEQFF. V usage is TRBV4-3 and J usage is TRBJ2-1, with 10 nucleotides matching TRBD2. J was trimmed by 10 bases and V by 0 bases; bases with no gene match: 9. The CDR3 contains 16 residues. Germline V gene sequence: CDR1 LGHNA, CDR2 YSLEER.

The CDR3, as DNA: TGTGCCAGCTCTAGCGGATCACCGGAAGGCACAGATACGCAGTATTTT. Translating it yields CASSSGSPEGTDTQYF. V is TRBV4-2 and J is TRBJ2-3, with 7 bases fitting TRBD2. The CDR3 extends over 16 amino acids. V lost 8 bases to trimming and J lost 1 base; unmatched junction nucleotides: 12. Per the germline V gene, CDR1 is LGHNA and CDR2 is YNFKEQ.

The CDR3 protein is CASSLGSGRIAYNEQFF. The CDR3 nucleotides are TGTGCCAGCAGCTTGGGGAGCGGGAGAATAGCCTACAATGAGCAGTTCTTC. The rearrangement uses TRBV5-8 and TRBJ2-1, with 8 nucleotides matching TRBD2. V lost 0 bases, J lost 2 bases, and 7 bases stayed unmatched. The length of the CDR3 is 17 residues. Germline assignment: CDR1 SGHTS and CDR2 YDEGEE.

The V and J genes are TRBV5-1 and TRBJ2-3, with 15 bases identical to TRBD2. The length of the CDR3 is 19 residues. Germline CDR1 and CDR2: SGHRS and YFSETQ. The ends lost 4 bases at V and 0 bases at J; junction bases unmatched: 9. CDR3 nucleotide sequence: TGCGCCAGCAGCATGGGCCGGACTAGCGGGAGGGCCAGCACAGATACGCAGTATTTT. Encoded protein: CASSMGRTSGRASTDTQYF.